Presented here are 30 T cell receptor beta chains from one specimen sequenced in a study of technical replicates of blood from a handful of donors. Here immunoSEQ multiplex PCR was the method, and the copy in TCRdb shows in-frame clones only, minus some. The repertoire has approximately 79,000 clones, 95% of them found once; the top ten carry roughly 0.25%. The sample was T cells isolated from PBMCs. The receptor source for this set is a human donor in good health.

This chain links TRBV12-5 with TRBJ1-2, with TRBD1 matching over 8 bases. The germline V gene encodes CDR1 LGHNT and CDR2 FRNRAP. The V segment lost 4 bases and the J segment 8 bases; nucleotides outside the gene matches: 9. CDR3 size: 14 residues. In DNA, the CDR3 is TGTGCTAGTGGTTCCTACCAGGGGGCGAGGGGCTACACCTTC. Encoded protein: CASGSYQGARGYTF.

This rearrangement joins TRBV7-6 to TRBJ1-2, with 7 bases matching TRBD1. J lost 4 bases, V lost 3 bases, and 11 bases had no gene match. Germline values: CDR1 SGHVS, CDR2 FNYEAQ. CDR3 length equals 16 residues. CDR3 coding DNA: TGTGCCAGCAGCTTGGGCCTCGAGGGGGCCGGCTATGGCTACACCTTC. Translation gives CASSLGLEGAGYGYTF.

The gene calls are TRBV28 and TRBJ2-7; weak D call: TRBD2 (6 bases). V dropped 2 bases and J dropped 3 bases, with 11 bases sitting between them. Looked up from germline, CDR1 is MDHEN and CDR2 is SYDVKM. There are 14 residues in the CDR3. The CDR3 coding sequence is TGTGCCAGCAGTTTAGGAGGGCTGGACTACGAGCAGTACTTC. This codes for CASSLGGLDYEQYF. Full variable domain (remainder filled in from reference TRBV28 and TRBJ2-7): DVKVTQSSRYLVKRTGEKVFLECVQDMDHENMFWYRQDPGLGLRLIYFSYDVKMKEKGDIPEGYSVSREKKERFSLILESASTNQTSMYLCASSLGGLDYEQYFGPGTRLTVT.

The chain couples TRBV4-1 to TRBJ1-1; D is ambiguous. This CDR3 is built from 14 residues. CDR1 is MGHRA and CDR2 is YSYEKL in the germline V gene. The V gene lost 1 base and the J gene lost 5 bases, with 11 bases spanning the gap. The chain's CDR3 is CASSQGGFVTEAFF. DNA for the CDR3: TGCGCCAGCAGCCAAGGCGGGTTTGTAACTGAAGCTTTCTTT.

V gene TRBV4-1 combines with J gene TRBJ2-3; 8 positions agree with TRBD2. The junction had 15 bases not matched to a gene; V was cut back by 5 bases and J by 2 bases. Germline-derived CDR1 and CDR2 are MGHRA and YSYEKL. This CDR3 contains 18 residues. The CDR3 DNA is TGCGCCAGCAGCGCACCCCAAGCGGGAGAGAGTTCCACAGATACGCAGTATTTT. Translation gives CASSAPQAGESSTDTQYF.

The CDR3 reads CASSELYGESEAFF. Written as DNA, the CDR3 is TGTGCCAGCAGTGAATTGTACGGGGAATCTGAAGCTTTCTTT. The gene calls are TRBV25-1 and TRBJ1-1, with unresolved D. The V and J ends lost 1 base and 6 bases respectively, with 12 bases between them. The CDR3 sequence is 14 residues long. Germline V gene sequence: CDR1 MGHDK, CDR2 SYGVNS.

The V and J genes are TRBV6-4 and TRBJ1-2, with D unresolved. The V and J ends lost 2 bases and 4 bases respectively, with 11 bases between them. The CDR3 runs 14 residues. Germline loops: CDR1 MRHNA, CDR2 SNTAGT. The chain's CDR3 is CASSDVRGIYGYTF. As DNA, the CDR3 is TGTGCCAGCAGTGACGTCAGAGGAATCTATGGCTACACCTTC.

The chain is built from TRBV5-1 and TRBJ1-5; the D is unclear. Germline values: CDR1 SGHRS, CDR2 YFSETQ. The germline V and J ends were trimmed by 0 bases and 1 base, with 8 bases remaining between them. The CDR3 totals 15 residues. The CDR3 region has the DNA TGCGCCAGCAGCTTGGCCCCCGGGAGCAATCAGCCCCAGCATTTT. It specifies CASSLAPGSNQPQHF.

The gene calls are TRBV18 and TRBJ1-6, with 9 bases aligning to TRBD1. The germline CDR1 and CDR2 sequences are KGHSH and LQKENI. The junction had 8 bases not matched to a gene; V was cut back by 5 bases and J by 0 bases. This CDR3 is built from 18 residues. The CDR3 protein is CASSGGQGLHSYNSPLHF. CDR3 DNA sequence: TGTGCCAGCTCAGGGGGACAGGGCCTTCACTCCTATAATTCACCCCTCCACTTT.

The chain is built from TRBV2 and TRBJ2-7, with a tentative D call TRBD1 (5 bases). This CDR3 region has 13 residues. Germline-derived CDR1 and CDR2 are SNHLY and FYNNEI. The V gene lost 5 bases and the J gene lost 5 bases, with 13 bases spanning the gap. The CDR3 spells CASSPRVVNEQYF. DNA of the CDR3: TGTGCCAGCAGTCCCAGGGTTGTCAACGAGCAGTACTTC.

The V and J genes are TRBV14 and TRBJ1-3; D remains ambiguous. Deletions cut 2 bases from V and 2 bases from J, with 16 bases between. Germline loops: CDR1 SGHDN, CDR2 FVKESK. This CDR3 comprises 17 residues. The CDR3 DNA follows: TGTGCCAGCAGCCAATCGCGACGCGGGTGGGCTGGAAACACCATATATTTT. This translates into CASSQSRRGWAGNTIYF.

V is TRBV28 and J is TRBJ2-1; D uncertain. Germline CDR1 MDHEN, CDR2 SYDVKM. This CDR3 has 11 residues. V was clipped by 3 bases and J by 10 bases, with 7 bases between them. CDR3 sequence (DNA): TGTGCCAGCAGTTTGAGATGGGAGCAGTTCTTC. This encodes CASSLRWEQFF. Full variable domain (missing parts from reference TRBV28 and TRBJ2-1): DVKVTQSSRYLVKRTGEKVFLECVQDMDHENMFWYRQDPGLGLRLIYFSYDVKMKEKGDIPEGYSVSREKKERFSLILESASTNQTSMYLCASSLRWEQFFGPGTRLTVL.

This chain links TRBV4-1 with TRBJ2-7; 7 nucleotides align to TRBD1. Germline loops: CDR1 MGHRA, CDR2 YSYEKL. This CDR3 is built from 15 residues. With V trimmed by 6 bases and J by 0 bases, 8 bases remained unmatched. The CDR3 DNA reads TGCGCCAGCAGTCACAGGGGCCTAGGCTCCTACGAGCAGTACTTC. This gives the protein CASSHRGLGSYEQYF.

The chain uses TRBV6-1 and TRBJ2-1; 10 nucleotides match TRBD2. The V and J ends lost 5 bases and 4 bases, in that order; junction bases with no gene match: 5. The CDR3 is made up of 15 amino acids. CDR1 is MNHNS, CDR2 SASEGT, per germline. CDR3 region: CASSSGLAQYNEQFF. The CDR3 DNA sequence: TGTGCCAGCAGTTCGGGACTAGCGCAATACAATGAGCAGTTCTTC.

This clone was detected once. V gene TRBV9 combines with J gene TRBJ2-1; 15 bases agree with TRBD2. This CDR3 has 18 residues. Germline-derived CDR1 and CDR2 are SGDLS and YYNGEE. Losses at the gene ends were 3 bases for V and 5 bases for J; bases not matched to a gene: 9. The CDR3 nucleotides read TGTGCCAGCAGCGGACACGGGACTAGCGGGGGGACCGACAATGAGCAGTTCTTC. Its translation is CASSGHGTSGGTDNEQFF.

The chain has TRBV7-8 and TRBJ1-4; tentatively, D is TRBD1 (5 bases). Trimming stripped 8 bases from V and 5 bases from J, with 15 bases between. The CDR3 sequence is 14 residues long. Germline V lookup: CDR1 SGHVS, CDR2 FQNEAQ. The CDR3: CASSRGGRNEKLFF. CDR3 in DNA: TGTGCCAGCTCCCGGGGGGGGAGAAATGAAAAACTGTTTTTT. Drawing the rest from reference TRBV7-8 and TRBJ1-4, the complete variable domain is GAGVSQSPRYKVAKRGQDVALRCDPISGHVSLFWYQQALGQGPEFLTYFQNEAQLDKSGLPSDRFFAERPEGSVSTLKIQRTQQEDSAVYLCASSRGGRNEKLFFGSGTQLSVL.

V usage is TRBV29-1 and J usage is TRBJ2-7; a possible D gene is TRBD1 (5 bases). There are 11 residues in the CDR3. V was pared by 4 bases and J by 2 bases, with 6 bases between. CDR1 SQVTM and CDR2 ANQGSEA come from the germline V gene. This CDR3 is CSVGGPYEQYF. The CDR3 bases are TGCAGCGTTGGGGGCCCCTACGAGCAGTACTTC.

The J gene is TRBJ2-2, the V gene TRBV12-5; no firm D call. In germline, CDR1 is LGHNT, CDR2 FRNRAP. The CDR3 length is 12 residues. The ends were cut back, 5 bases at V and 3 bases at J, with 4 bases in the middle. The CDR3 sequence is CASGPDTGELFF. Here the CDR3 DNA reads TGTGCTAGTGGTCCTGACACCGGGGAGCTGTTTTTT.

This clone was seen more than once but under ten times. V and J are TRBV7-9 and TRBJ1-1, with 8 nucleotides matching TRBD1. This CDR3 has 14 residues. Per germline, CDR1 SEHNR and CDR2 FQNEAQ (reference sequence). With V trimmed by 4 bases and J by 1 base, 2 bases remained unmatched. The DNA for the CDR3 is TGTGCCAGCAGCTCGGGGACAGGGAACACTGAAGCTTTCTTT. It yields the protein CASSSGTGNTEAFF.

The chain carries TRBV4-1 and TRBJ1-3; TRBD1 might be the D (6 bases). V shed 4 bases and J shed 0 bases, with 13 bases lying between them. Per the germline V gene, CDR1 is MGHRA and CDR2 is YSYEKL. This CDR3 region has 16 residues. The CDR3 region is CASSRPTGGSGNTIYF. The CDR3 DNA sequence: TGCGCCAGCAGCCGCCCGACAGGTGGCTCTGGAAACACCATATATTTT.

This sequence joins TRBV7-9 and TRBJ2-1; no definite D call. This CDR3 contains 10 residues. Trimming removed 8 bases at V and 10 bases at J, with 9 bases between. In germline, CDR1 is SEHNR, CDR2 FQNEAQ (reference sequence). CDR3 sequence reads: CASGGREQFF. The CDR3 DNA is TGTGCCAGCGGTGGCAGGGAGCAGTTCTTC. The variable domain in full, completed from reference TRBV7-9 and TRBJ2-1, reads DTGVSQNPRHKITKRGQNVTFRCDPISEHNRLYWYRQTLGQGPEFLTYFQNEAQLEKSRLLSDRFSAERPKGSFSTLEIQRTEQGDSAMYLCASGGREQFFGPGTRLTVL.

The gene calls are TRBV2 and TRBJ2-5, with D possibly matching TRBD1 (7 bases). V was cut by 2 bases and J by 5 bases, with 15 bases left in between. Looked up from germline, CDR1 is SNHLY and CDR2 is FYNNEI. This CDR3 has 15 amino acids. This CDR3 is CASSENRGGRETQYF. In nucleotides, the CDR3 is TGTGCCAGCAGTGAAAACAGGGGAGGACGGGAGACCCAGTACTTC.

The chain couples TRBV19 to TRBJ1-1, with TRBD1 as a possible D gene (5 bases). Trimming left V 4 bases short and J 11 bases short, with 11 bases between. Germline-derived CDR1 and CDR2 are LNHDA and SQIVND (reference sequence). There are 11 residues in the CDR3. The DNA for the CDR3 is TGTGCCAGTAGTACCCCAGGGAAGGCTTTCTTT. This encodes CASSTPGKAFF.

This chain uses TRBV19 with TRBJ2-7; 10 nucleotides line up with TRBD1. The V gene end was trimmed by 3 bases and the J gene end by 3 bases; junction bases not matched to a gene: 5. The CDR3 sequence is 15 residues long. CDR1 is LNHDA, CDR2 SQIVND, per germline (reference sequence). The CDR3 DNA follows: TGTGCCAGTAGTATTGGGGACAGGGGCGACTACGAGCAGTACTTC. This sequence encodes CASSIGDRGDYEQYF.

The J gene is TRBJ2-2, the V gene TRBV6-5; a weak D match, TRBD1 (5 bases). The CDR3 consists of 13 residues. Trimming took 2 bases from V and 7 from J, leaving 8 bases between them. Germline V CDR1 and CDR2: MNHEY, SVGAGI. CDR3 loop: CASSYGAGGELFF. Here the CDR3 DNA reads TGTGCCAGCAGTTACGGGGCAGGCGGGGAGCTGTTTTTT.

V is TRBV5-8 and J is TRBJ1-1; TRBD1 might be the D (5 bases). The V end was cut by 4 bases, the J end by 3 bases, with 22 bases between. The CDR3 length is 17 residues. The germline V gene encodes CDR1 SGHTS and CDR2 YDEGEE. CDR3 residues: CASSLQQGRLPYTEAFF. CDR3 nucleotides: TGTGCCAGCAGCCTGCAGCAGGGAAGGCTGCCTTACACTGAAGCTTTCTTT.

This clone was counted a single time. The rearrangement links TRBV10-3 to TRBJ2-7, with D maybe TRBD1 (6 bases). This CDR3 has 16 residues. Trimming cost V 0 bases and J 3 bases, with 15 bases left between them. Looked up from germline, CDR1 is ENHRY and CDR2 is SYGVKD. The CDR3 DNA reads TGTGCCATCAGTGAGTCGGGCAGGGGTACTTTCTACGAGCAGTACTTC. As protein: CAISESGRGTFYEQYF.

This chain connects TRBV2 to TRBJ1-3; tentative D call: TRBD1 (5 bases). Germline V gene sequence: CDR1 SNHLY, CDR2 FYNNEI. This CDR3 region has 14 residues. V was clipped by 8 bases and J by 4 bases, with 15 bases between them. The CDR3: CASRPDSSGNTIYF. The CDR3, as DNA: TGTGCCAGCCGCCCCGACAGTAGCGGAAACACCATATATTTT.

This clone was seen once. The V and J genes are TRBV5-1 and TRBJ2-5, with D perhaps matching TRBD2 (6 bases). CDR3 length equals 14 residues. V dropped 0 bases and J dropped 5 bases, with 11 bases sitting between them. Germline CDR1 SGHRS, CDR2 YFSETQ. The CDR3 reads CASSLAGSGETQYF. The CDR3 DNA is TGCGCCAGCAGCTTGGCGGGCAGCGGGGAGACCCAGTACTTC.

The rearrangement links TRBV4-1 to TRBJ1-2; weak D call: TRBD1 (6 bases). Per germline, CDR1 MGHRA and CDR2 YSYEKL. With 1 base removed from V and 2 bases from J, the gap between germline ends came to 14 bases. The CDR3 sequence is 16 residues long. The CDR3 coding sequence is TGCGCCAGCAGCCAAGTTTCAGGGACAAAAAACTATGGCTACACCTTC. Protein sequence: CASSQVSGTKNYGYTF.